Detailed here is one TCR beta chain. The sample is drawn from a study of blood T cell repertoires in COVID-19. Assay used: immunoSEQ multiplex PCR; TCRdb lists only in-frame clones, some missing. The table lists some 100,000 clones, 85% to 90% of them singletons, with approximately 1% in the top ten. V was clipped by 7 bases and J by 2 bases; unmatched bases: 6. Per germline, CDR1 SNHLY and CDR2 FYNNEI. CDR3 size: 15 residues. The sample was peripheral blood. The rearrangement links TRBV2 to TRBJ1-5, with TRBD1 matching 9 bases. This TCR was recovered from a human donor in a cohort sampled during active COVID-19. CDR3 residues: CASKTGQGGNQPQHF. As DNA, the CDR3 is TGTGCCAGCAAAACGGGACAGGGAGGCAATCAGCCCCAGCATTTT.